What follows are 12 T cell receptor beta chains derived from one specimen sequenced in a study of T cell clonality in common variable immunodeficiency. Study-wide findings and caveats: Fewer deletions and N-nucleotide insertions were reportedly seen in common variable immunodeficiency TCR beta sequences.

For these receptors, no antigen is known. Method: immunoSEQ multiplex PCR; TCRdb's copy keeps in-frame clones and lacks some. The record shows roughly 33,000 clones for this sample, with no singletons present. Input material: peripheral blood mononuclear cells. The receptor source for this set is a human donor with common variable immunodeficiency.

This clone has ten or more counts. The read ends 3 residues shy of where the CDR3 ends; the end is completed using the germline J gene. The chain has TRBV19 and TRBJ1-2; weak D call: TRBD1 (6 bases). This CDR3 contains 15 residues. Per germline, CDR1 LNHDA and CDR2 SQIVND (reference sequence). The CDR3: CASSISLGGGAGYTF. Incomplete CDR3 DNA: TGTGCCAGTAGTATCTCCTTAGGTGGGGGCGCCGGC.

Details on this clone: The CDR3 end lies 3 residues beyond the end of the read and is filled in from the germline J gene. The chain couples TRBV30 to TRBJ1-2; the D is unclear. Trimming took off 8 bases at V and 6 bases at J, with 16 bases between the two ends. Germline CDR1 is GTSNPN and CDR2 is SVGIG (reference sequence). The CDR3 consists of 12 residues. The part of the CDR3 DNA that was read is TGTGCCGGTAACAATCGGGGAAATGGC. Translating it yields CAGNNRGNG. The whole CDR3 is CAGNNRGNGYTF.

This clone has ten or more counts. Read coverage stops 3 residues before the CDR3 terminus; the germline J gene supplies the remainder. This sequence joins TRBV11-2 and TRBJ2-5, with TRBD1 as a possible D gene (5 bases). V lost 2 bases and J lost 2, with 12 bases in between. The CDR3 has 15 residues. CDR1 is SGHAT and CDR2 is FQNNGV in the germline V gene. The sequenced part of the CDR3 DNA is TGTGCCAGCAGCTTAAGTACAGGACCTCAAGAGACC. It encodes CASSLSTGPQET. Given in full, the CDR3 is CASSLSTGPQETQYF.

Remarks on this clone: The read finishes 3 residues shy of the CDR3 end, and the germline J gene is used to complete it. This rearrangement joins TRBV20-1 to TRBJ1-6, with D unresolved. V was clipped by 4 bases and J by 8 bases, with 12 bases between them. This CDR3 contains 13 residues. Germline CDR1 DFQATT, CDR2 SNEGSKA (reference sequence). CDR3 bases read: TGCAGTGCTACGGGGAATGGTGATTCACCC. Residues: CSATGNGDSP. The full CDR3 is CSATGNGDSPLHF.

This clone was counted between two and nine times. The read finishes 3 residues shy of the CDR3 end, and the germline J gene is used to complete it. The gene calls are TRBV7-2 and TRBJ1-3; 7 positions agree with TRBD1. This CDR3 comprises 14 residues. V dropped 5 bases and J dropped 7; count of bases not matched to a gene: 8. Germline CDR1 is SGHTA and CDR2 is FQGNSA. CDR3 DNA, as far as it was read: TGTGCCAGCAGCATCCGACAGGGAGGGAACACC. As protein: CASSIRQGGNT. From start to end, the CDR3 is CASSIRQGGNTIYF.

As to this clone: From the germline J gene comes the end of the CDR3, since the read stops 3 residues before it. This chain joins TRBV29-1 and TRBJ1-2; D is unresolved. The CDR3 totals 13 residues. The germline CDR1 and CDR2 sequences are SQVTM and ANQGSEA. The V and J ends lost 4 bases and 3 bases respectively, with 12 bases between them. The sequenced CDR3 bases are TGCAGCGTTGTGCAGGCTGGGCACTATGGC. Translated: CSVVQAGHYG. The complete CDR3 protein is CSVVQAGHYGYTF.

With regard to this clone: Germline is not matched at one junction end, which may reflect a read error. Read coverage stops 3 residues before the CDR3 terminus; the germline J gene supplies the remainder. The chain carries TRBV18 and TRBJ1-6, with TRBD1 matching 7 bases. Germline V gene lookup returns CDR1 KGHSH and CDR2 LQKENI. The CDR3 loop spans 15 amino acids. The CDR3 spells CASSPRDSNKSPLHF. Incomplete CDR3 DNA: TGTGCCAGCTCACCACGGGACAGCAATAAGTCACCC.

Comment on this clone: The CDR3 is cut off 3 residues early in the read; its end comes from the germline J gene. The chain employs TRBV7-8 and TRBJ1-1; no clear D gene. Trimming took 0 bases from V and 6 from J, leaving 17 bases between them. CDR1 and CDR2 (germline): SGHVS, FQNEAQ. The CDR3 length is 16 residues. The CDR3 protein is CASSLAAGMTGPEAFF. Partial CDR3 DNA: TGTGCCAGCAGCTTAGCGGCGGGGATGACCGGGCCTGAA.

A note on this clone: The CDR3 is cut off 3 residues early in the read; its end comes from the germline J gene. The chain has TRBV19 and TRBJ1-4, with D possibly being TRBD1 (6 bases). This CDR3 comprises 15 residues. CDR1 is LNHDA and CDR2 is SQIVND in the germline V gene (reference sequence). The ends were cut back, 5 bases at V and 2 bases at J, with 12 bases in the middle. The part of the CDR3 DNA that was read is TGTGCCAGTAGTCTGAACCAGGGGACTAATGAAAAA. This translates into CASSLNQGTNEK. The entire CDR3 is CASSLNQGTNEKLFF.

For this clone: Read data end 3 residues before the CDR3 end; the end is taken from the germline J gene. This sample also contains other DNA sequences that code for the same CDR3. The V call is TRBV19, the J call TRBJ1-2; the D is unclear. The CDR3 covers 13 residues. CDR1 is LNHDA and CDR2 is SQIVND in the germline V gene (reference sequence). The sequenced part of the CDR3 DNA is TGTGCCAGTAGTATGGTCCAGGTGGCAGGC. It translates to CASSMVQVAG. The whole CDR3 sequence is CASSMVQVAGYTF. Complete variable domain (other parts from reference TRBV19 and TRBJ1-2): DGGITQSPKYLFRKEGQNVTLSCEQNLNHDAMYWYRQDPGQGLRLIYYSQIVNDFQKGDIAEGYSVSREKKESFPLTVTSAQKNPTAFYLCASSMVQVAGYTFGSGTRLTVV.

This clone occurred a few times. From the germline J gene comes the end of the CDR3, since the read stops 3 residues before it. The genes are TRBV18 and TRBJ1-3; D possibly corresponds to TRBD1 (6 bases). The CDR3 has 16 residues. Trimming pared 4 bases from V and 4 bases from J, leaving 17 bases between. Germline CDR1 KGHSH, CDR2 LQKENI. This CDR3 reads CASSQDSGDAGNTIYF. Partial CDR3 DNA: TGTGCCAGCTCACAAGATTCAGGGGACGCGGGAAACACC. The full variable domain, rest sourced from reference TRBV18 and TRBJ1-3, is NAGVMQNPRHLVRRRGQEARLRCSPMKGHSHVYWYRQLPEEGLKFMVYLQKENIIDESGMPKERFSAEFPKEGPSILRIQQVVRGDSAAYFCASSQDSGDAGNTIYFGEGSWLTVV.

This clone was counted ten times or more. The CDR3 extends 3 residues past the end of the read, so its final part is completed from the germline J gene. This chain links TRBV5-1 with TRBJ2-2; the match to TRBD2 covers 8 bases. Looked up from germline, CDR1 is SGHRS and CDR2 is YFSETQ. The CDR3 extends over 16 amino acids. V was clipped by 4 bases and J by 1 base; unmatched bases: 6. The CDR3 protein is CASSPTGGRNTGELFF. The sequenced part of the CDR3 DNA is TGCGCCAGCAGCCCCACGGGGGGGCGGAACACCGGGGAG.